Listed below are T cell receptor beta chains from one sample, sequenced in a study of identical twins. TCRdb called the 5' RACE reads again in MiXCR, with one record for every CDR3 protein. The table includes around 1.7 million distinct CDR3 sequences, about 31% detected once. Sequenced input: cord blood. Source of these receptors: a newborn girl in good health. CDR3s include the opening cysteine and the closing phenylalanine or tryptophan. Each record gives: CDR3 protein, CDR3 DNA, D gene, J gene, V gene, clone size. D genes are given only for firm matches. Clone size is not always given. Where it is, it says once, few, many or a class for expanded clones.

CASSLGYRGKNIQYF TGTGCCAGCAGCTTAGGGTACAGGGGAAAAAACATTCAGTACTTC TRBD1 TRBJ2-4 TRBV7-2 .
CASSLHPRGETQYF TGTGCCAGCAGCTTACACCCCAGGGGAGAGACCCAGTACTTC . TRBJ2-5 TRBV11-1 .
CSARGTGGAGDEKLFF TGCAGTGCTAGGGGGACAGGGGGCGCTGGGGACGAAAAACTGTTTTTT TRBD1 TRBJ1-4 TRBV20-1 .
CSAYKGTSRVHEQFF TGCAGTGCTTATAAAGGGACTAGCCGTGTACATGAGCAGTTCTTC TRBD2 TRBJ2-1 TRBV20-1 .
CASTDTSYEQYF TGTGCCAGCACCGACACCTCCTACGAGCAGTACTTC . TRBJ2-7 TRBV28 few
CAISESGSGSTDTQYF TGTGCCATCAGTGAGTCGGGGAGCGGGAGCACAGATACGCAGTATTTT . TRBJ2-3 TRBV10-3 many
CASSWARSEAFF TGTGCCAGCAGCTGGGCGAGGTCTGAAGCTTTCTTT . TRBJ1-1 TRBV5-6 .
CASNRGLAAQETQYF TGTGCCAGCAACAGAGGACTAGCGGCCCAAGAGACCCAGTACTTC TRBD2 TRBJ2-5 TRBV6-1 .
CSANLAGATYEQYF TGCAGTGCTAATCTAGCGGGGGCTACCTACGAGCAGTACTTC TRBD2 TRBJ2-7 TRBV20-1 .
CASSVRGGGNTIYF TGTGCCAGCAGCGTAAGAGGGGGGGGAAACACCATATATTTT . TRBJ1-3 TRBV9 .
CASSPRGTYNKQYF TGTGCCAGCAGCCCGCGGGGGACCTACAATAAGCAGTACTTC TRBD2 TRBJ2-5 TRBV7-9 .
CASSSLLAGGRNEQYF TGTGCCAGCAGCTCTTTACTAGCGGGGGGTCGTAATGAGCAGTACTTC TRBD2 TRBJ2-7 TRBV7-2 few
CASSLVLEQETQYF TGTGCCAGCAGCTTGGTTTTAGAACAAGAGACCCAGTACTTC . TRBJ2-5 TRBV5-7 few
CASSLGGAFSYEQYF TGTGCCAGCAGCCTAGGTGGGGCTTTCTCCTACGAGCAGTACTTC . TRBJ2-7 TRBV11-2 .
CASSQASLGLRVGEQFF TGCGCCAGCAGCCAAGCTTCATTAGGGCTCCGGGTCGGTGAGCAGTTCTTC . TRBJ2-1 TRBV4-1 few
CASSLSTRGHSPLHF TGTGCCAGCAGTTTATCGACAAGGGGCCATTCACCCCTCCACTTT . TRBJ1-6 TRBV28 .
CASRQLAGGFDEQFF TGCGCCAGCAGACAACTAGCGGGGGGTTTCGATGAGCAGTTCTTC TRBD2 TRBJ2-1 TRBV5-1 few
CASSLSDGVEQYF TGTGCCAGCAGCTTATCGGACGGGGTAGAGCAGTACTTC . TRBJ2-7 TRBV11-3 few
CSVSTGFNTDTQYF TGCAGCGTTTCAACCGGGTTCAACACAGATACGCAGTATTTT . TRBJ2-3 TRBV29-1 many
CASSDPKTGNHEQYF TGTGCCAGCAGTGACCCCAAGACAGGGAACCACGAGCAGTACTTC TRBD1 TRBJ2-7 TRBV2 few
CASSLTTANYGYTF TGTGCCAGCAGCTTGACTACCGCTAACTATGGCTACACCTTC . TRBJ1-2 TRBV11-2 many
CASSLGDPYTDAQYF TGCGCCAGCAGCTTGGGAGACCCTTACACAGATGCGCAGTATTTT . TRBJ2-3 TRBV5-1 .
CASSELRRTGGHNEQFF TGTGCCAGCAGTGAATTAAGGAGGACAGGGGGCCACAATGAGCAGTTCTTC TRBD1 TRBJ2-1 TRBV25-1 .
CSAYTGTSPGELFF TGCAGTGCGTATACCGGGACTAGCCCCGGGGAGCTGTTTTTT TRBD2 TRBJ2-2 TRBV20-1 .
CASSLGLVDTQYF TGTGCCAGCAGCCTGGGACTTGTAGATACGCAGTATTTT . TRBJ2-3 TRBV7-2 many
CSVRPTANNEQYF TGCAGCGTTCGTCCGACGGCGAACAATGAGCAGTACTTC . TRBJ2-7 TRBV29-1 .
CASSQDGSFRAYEQYF TGTGCCAGCAGCCAAGATGGTTCTTTTAGGGCCTACGAGCAGTACTTC . TRBJ2-7 TRBV3-1 .
CASSDLLAGGSTDTQYF TGCGCCAGCAGTGACCTACTAGCGGGAGGTAGCACAGATACGCAGTATTTT TRBD2 TRBJ2-3 TRBV10-2 few
CSARARTSGRALAYNEQFF TGCAGTGCTAGAGCGAGAACTAGCGGGAGGGCCCTCGCATACAATGAGCAGTTCTTC TRBD2 TRBJ2-1 TRBV20-1 .
CSAKTGGVAFF TGCAGTGCTAAGACAGGTGGCGTAGCTTTCTTT . TRBJ1-1 TRBV20-1 .
CASSQDIAGGNQPQHF TGTGCCAGCAGCCAAGATATCGCGGGGGGCAATCAGCCCCAGCATTTT . TRBJ1-5 TRBV4-2 .
CASSDLGQSPYEQYF TGCGCCAGCAGTGACTTGGGACAGTCGCCTTACGAGCAGTACTTC TRBD1 TRBJ2-7 TRBV10-2 few
CASSQDRGHQPQHF TGTGCCAGCAGCCAAGATCGGGGGCACCAGCCCCAGCATTTT . TRBJ1-5 TRBV4-2 few
CASSLTLGTIYGYTF TGTGCCAGCAGTCTAACCCTCGGGACAATATATGGCTACACCTTC . TRBJ1-2 TRBV12-3/TRBV12-4 few
CASSPSAKAHDERYF TGTGCCAGCAGCCCTAGCGCCAAAGCACACGACGAGCGGTACTTC . TRBJ2-7 TRBV7-2 .
CASSGRTPNQPQHF TGTGCCAGCAGTGGCAGGACACCTAATCAGCCCCAGCATTTT . TRBJ1-5 TRBV2 .
CSARDLLAGSTDTQYF TGCAGTGCTAGAGACTTACTAGCGGGAAGCACAGATACGCAGTATTTT TRBD2 TRBJ2-3 TRBV20-1 few
CASGPPGEGRTEAFF TGTGCTAGTGGTCCTCCAGGGGAGGGAAGAACTGAAGCTTTCTTT . TRBJ1-1 TRBV12-5 .
CASSSHRGSEQFF TGTGCCAGCAGTTCTCACAGGGGATCCGAGCAGTTCTTC TRBD1 TRBJ2-1 TRBV28 many
CASTNVSYGYTF TGTGCCAGCACCAACGTGTCCTATGGCTACACCTTC . TRBJ1-2 TRBV27 few
CASSPLYWGYQPQHF TGTGCCAGCAGCCCCTTGTATTGGGGCTATCAGCCCCAGCATTTT . TRBJ1-5 TRBV12-3/TRBV12-4 once
CASSLTLDTDTQYF TGCGCCAGCAGCTTGACCCTTGACACAGATACGCAGTATTTT . TRBJ2-3 TRBV5-1 .
CASSPFTSGRGYDEQFF TGTGCCAGCAGCCCCTTTACTAGCGGGAGGGGGTACGATGAGCAGTTCTTC TRBD2 TRBJ2-1 TRBV7-9 few
CASSFVAGATDTQYF TGTGCCAGCAGTTTTGTAGCGGGAGCGACAGATACGCAGTATTTT TRBD2 TRBJ2-3 TRBV28 few
CASSLSLGRAQYF TGTGCCAGCAGTTTGTCCCTAGGAAGGGCGCAGTATTTT . TRBJ2-3 TRBV12-3/TRBV12-4 .
CASSADRANWPQHF TGTGCCAGCAGTGCGGACAGGGCAAATTGGCCCCAGCATTTT TRBD1 TRBJ1-5 TRBV2 few
CSVVKGQGGEQYF TGCAGCGTTGTGAAGGGACAGGGGGGCGAGCAGTACTTC TRBD1 TRBJ2-7 TRBV29-1 .
CASSRAGGPKNIQYF TGTGCCAGCAGTAGGGCGGGGGGGCCTAAAAACATTCAGTACTTC TRBD2 TRBJ2-4 TRBV6-1 .
CSASGPSYNEQFF TGCAGTGCTAGCGGGCCCTCCTACAATGAGCAGTTCTTC . TRBJ2-1 TRBV20-1 many
CASSLGEGGYTF TGTGCCAGCAGCTTAGGGGAAGGCGGCTACACCTTC . TRBJ1-2 TRBV7-9 .
CASSYLGIFEKLFF TGTGCCAGCAGTTACCTCGGGATTTTCGAAAAACTGTTTTTT . TRBJ1-4 TRBV6-6 .
CATYRDYEQYF TGTGCCACCTACCGAGACTACGAGCAGTACTTC . TRBJ2-7 TRBV10-3 few
CAWSVLVADTQYF TGTGCCTGGAGTGTCCTAGTTGCGGATACGCAGTATTTT . TRBJ2-3 TRBV30 .
CATSRDEDRPTFF TGTGCCACCAGCAGAGATGAGGACAGGCCGACTTTCTTT TRBD1 TRBJ1-1 TRBV15 .
CSAHDRGYGYTF TGCAGTGCTCATGACAGGGGATATGGCTACACCTTC TRBD1 TRBJ1-2 TRBV20-1 .